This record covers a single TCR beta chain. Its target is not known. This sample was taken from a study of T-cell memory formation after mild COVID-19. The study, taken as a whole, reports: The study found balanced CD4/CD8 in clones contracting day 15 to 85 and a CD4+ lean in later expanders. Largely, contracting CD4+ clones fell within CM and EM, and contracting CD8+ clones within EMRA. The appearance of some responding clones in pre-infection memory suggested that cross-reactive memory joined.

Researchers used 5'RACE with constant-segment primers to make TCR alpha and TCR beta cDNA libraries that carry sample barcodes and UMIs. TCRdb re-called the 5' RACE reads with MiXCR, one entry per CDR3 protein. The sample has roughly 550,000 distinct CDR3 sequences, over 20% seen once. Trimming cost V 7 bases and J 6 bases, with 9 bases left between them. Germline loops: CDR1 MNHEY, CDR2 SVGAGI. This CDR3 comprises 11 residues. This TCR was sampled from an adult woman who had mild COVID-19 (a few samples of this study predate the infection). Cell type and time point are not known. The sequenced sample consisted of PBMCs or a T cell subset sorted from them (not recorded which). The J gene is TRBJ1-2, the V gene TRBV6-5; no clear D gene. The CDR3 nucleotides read TGTGCCAGCATGTACAGACATGGCTACACCTTC. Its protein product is CASMYRHGYTF.